In its sample, the clone carrying this T cell receptor beta chain was seen a few times. Antigen: not known. This record comes from a study of beta chain features in type 1 diabetes. Study information: Healthy donors, compared against patients, showed similar age, gender and cell yields.

Regarding the study as a whole: The study found moderately but significantly shorter TCRB CDR3s in all four CD4+ subsets of Type 1 diabetes patients.

Germline V gives CDR1 SNHLY, CDR2 FYNNEI. The CDR3 has 16 amino acids. V dropped 7 bases and J dropped 0 bases, with 16 bases sitting between them. Sequencing targeted expressed TCRB transcripts, as all isolated RNA had been reverse transcribed. The method was immunoSEQ multiplex PCR; TCRdb's version includes in-frame clones alone and lacks a portion of them. The sample has 300,000 or so clones, roughly 14% seen once. Blood was drawn once from each donor into heparinised tubes. The draws averaged roughly 120 mL. The gene calls are TRBV2 and TRBJ2-4; D is possibly TRBD2 (5 bases). Sample: naive CD4+ T cells from blood. The TCR sequence derives from a woman aged 18-35 years with type 1 diabetes. The CDR3 region has the DNA TGTGCCAGCAATTTTGGTTCGGGGTTAGCCAAAAACATTCAGTACTTC. Translating it yields CASNFGSGLAKNIQYF.